The rows below give T cell receptor beta chains drawn from one sample of a study of T cells in Graves' hyperthyroidism and ophthalmopathy. TCRdb analysed the multiplex PCR reads with MiXCR anew, one entry per CDR3 protein. This table has about 690,000 distinct CDR3 sequences, around 15% appearing once. Specimen: blood. These receptors were obtained from a man over 45 with Graves' hyperthyroidism. Both conserved end residues are part of each CDR3. Fields, in order: J gene, D gene, clone size, V gene, CDR3 length, CDR3 DNA, CDR3 protein. A D gene is named only where the DNA matches it firmly. The size field is filled for only some rows; it gives once, few, many or a size class.

>TRBJ2-1|.|few|TRBV20-1|14
TGCAGTGCTAGCCCAGGGAGGATAGGCAATGAGCAGTTCTTC
CSASPGRIGNEQFF
>TRBJ2-7|TRBD2|.|TRBV20-1|18
TGCAGTGCTAGGATGGGACTAGCGGCCGTACAGTTCTCCTACGAGCAGTACTTC
CSARMGLAAVQFSYEQYF
>TRBJ2-7|.|many|TRBV30|14
TGTGCCTGGAGTGATGGAGGTCTCTCCTACGAGCAGTACTTC
CAWSDGGLSYEQYF
>TRBJ2-2|.|many|TRBV27|15
TGTGCCAGCAGTTTATCCCTGGGGTTCGGCGGGGAGCTGTTTTTT
CASSLSLGFGGELFF
>TRBJ2-1|TRBD2|many|TRBV11-2|18
TGTGCCAGCAGCTTAGGCCCCCTTTGGGGACTAGCGCGTAATGAGCAGTTCTTC
CASSLGPLWGLARNEQFF
>TRBJ1-1|.|many|TRBV18|16
TGTGCCAGCTCACCAGGACAGTCCGGGAGCGGCACTGAAGCTTTCTTT
CASSPGQSGSGTEAFF
>TRBJ1-2|.|many|TRBV25-1|12
TGTGCCAGCACTAGGGCAGGGAGGGGCTACACCTTC
CASTRAGRGYTF
>TRBJ2-7|.|.|TRBV6-2/TRBV6-3|14
TGTGCCAGCAAAGGCGCCGCGAACTCCTACGAGCAGTACTTC
CASKGAANSYEQYF
>TRBJ1-1|.|few|TRBV20-1|13
TGCAGTGCTAGTGAAACAGGAGACACTGGAGCTTTCTTT
CSASETGDTGAFF
>TRBJ2-1|.|many|TRBV9|14
TGTGCCAGCAGCGCCCGATTGGGGGACAATGAGCAGTTCTTC
CASSARLGDNEQFF
>TRBJ2-1|TRBD1|.|TRBV6-2/TRBV6-3|16
TGTGCCAGCAGTCCCACCGGGACAGGGATCCGCCAGGAGCAGTTCTTC
CASSPTGTGIRQEQFF
>TRBJ1-4|.|many|TRBV12-3/TRBV12-4|14
TGTGCCAGCAGTGACGTGGCAACTAATGAAAAACTGTTTTTT
CASSDVATNEKLFF
>TRBJ2-1|TRBD2|.|TRBV10-3|18
TGTCCCATCAGTGACGCCGGGACTAGCGGGAGTTCGTACAATGAGCAGTTCTTC
CPISDAGTSGSSYNEQFF
>TRBJ1-3|TRBD1|.|TRBV19|15
TGTGCCAGTAGTACCCAGGGGGCCTCTGGAAACACCATATATTTT
CASSTQGASGNTIYF
>TRBJ1-6|.|few|TRBV20-1|12
TGCAGTGCTAGAGCCCCCGTCGGCCCCCTCCACTTT
CSARAPVGPLHF
>TRBJ2-5|TRBD2|few|TRBV4-1|15
TGCGCCAGCAGCCCGGGGGACTACTTGACGTTGGCCCAGTACTTC
CASSPGDYLTLAQYF
>TRBJ2-7|TRBD2|many|TRBV11-2|12
TGTGCCAGCAGCTTAGGGACTAGCGAGCAGTACTTC
CASSLGTSEQYF
>TRBJ1-2|.|many|TRBV27|12
TGTGCCAGCAGTTTCCAGGGATCGGGCTACACCTTC
CASSFQGSGYTF
>TRBJ2-1|.|many|TRBV10-3|17
TGTGCCATCAGTGAGAAAGGTAATAGCGTCTCCTACAATGAGCAGTTCTTC
CAISEKGNSVSYNEQFF
>TRBJ2-1|TRBD2|many|TRBV28|15
TGTGCCAGCAGTTGGGGACTAGCGGGAGGAGATGAGCAGTTCTTC
CASSWGLAGGDEQFF
>TRBJ2-2|.|few|TRBV4-1|16
TGCGCCAGCAGCCGCTCGCCGGGAGTGGACACCGGGGAGCTGTTTTTT
CASSRSPGVDTGELFF
>TRBJ2-4|TRBD2|.|TRBV6-1|13
TGTGCCAGCGGGGGGACTAGCGGTTCCAGGGGGTACTTC
CASGGTSGSRGYF
>TRBJ2-6|.|.|TRBV7-9|17
TGTGCCAGCAGCTCGCGAGGGCTGAGCTCTGGGGCCAACGTCCTGACTTTC
CASSSRGLSSGANVLTF
>TRBJ2-5|TRBD2|.|TRBV11-3|17
TGTGCCAGCAGCCCAGAGGCGGGACTAGCGGGAGAAGAGACCCAGTACTTC
CASSPEAGLAGEETQYF
>TRBJ2-1|TRBD1|.|TRBV9|14
TGTGCCAGCAGCGTAGCAGGGGGCCACAATGAGCAGTTCTTC
CASSVAGGHNEQFF
>TRBJ2-1|TRBD1|many|TRBV29-1|13
TGCAGCGTTCCTATAGGGACAGTCAATGAGCAGTTCTTC
CSVPIGTVNEQFF